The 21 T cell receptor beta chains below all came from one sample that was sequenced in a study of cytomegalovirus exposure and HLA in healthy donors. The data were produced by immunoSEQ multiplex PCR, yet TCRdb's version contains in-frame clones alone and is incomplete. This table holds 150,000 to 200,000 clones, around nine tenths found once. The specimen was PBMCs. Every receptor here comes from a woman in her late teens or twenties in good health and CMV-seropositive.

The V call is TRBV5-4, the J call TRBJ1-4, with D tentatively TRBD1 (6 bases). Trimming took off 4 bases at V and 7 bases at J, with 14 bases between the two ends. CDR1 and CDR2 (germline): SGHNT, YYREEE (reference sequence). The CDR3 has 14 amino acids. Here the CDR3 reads CASSPEGGGEKLFF. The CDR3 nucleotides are TGTGCCAGCAGCCCCGAGGGGGGGGGTGAAAAACTGTTTTTT.

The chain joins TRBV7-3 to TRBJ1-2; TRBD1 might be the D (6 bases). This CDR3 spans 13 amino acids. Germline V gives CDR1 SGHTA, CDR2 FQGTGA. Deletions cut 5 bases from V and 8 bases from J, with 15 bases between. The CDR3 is CASSTDQGLGYTF. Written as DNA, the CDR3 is TGTGCCAGCAGCACCGACCAGGGGCTGGGCTACACCTTC.

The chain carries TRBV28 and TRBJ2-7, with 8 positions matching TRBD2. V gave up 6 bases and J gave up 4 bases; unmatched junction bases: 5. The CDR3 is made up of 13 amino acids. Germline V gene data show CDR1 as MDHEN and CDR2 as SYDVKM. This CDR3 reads CASRRGGAYEQYF. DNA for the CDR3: TGTGCCAGCAGACGGGGGGGCGCGTACGAGCAGTACTTC.

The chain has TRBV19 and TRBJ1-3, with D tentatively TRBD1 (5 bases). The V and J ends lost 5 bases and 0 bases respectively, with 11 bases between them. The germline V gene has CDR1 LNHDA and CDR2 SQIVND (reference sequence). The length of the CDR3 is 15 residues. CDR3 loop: CASSVIGASGNTIYF. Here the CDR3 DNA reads TGTGCCAGTAGTGTAATTGGGGCCTCTGGAAACACCATATATTTT.

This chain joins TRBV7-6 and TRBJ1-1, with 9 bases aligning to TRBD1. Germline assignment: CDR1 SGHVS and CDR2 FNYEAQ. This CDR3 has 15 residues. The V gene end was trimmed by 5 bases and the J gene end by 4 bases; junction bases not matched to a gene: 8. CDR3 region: CASSLQTGGITEAFF. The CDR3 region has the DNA TGTGCCAGCAGCCTACAGACAGGGGGGATCACTGAAGCTTTCTTT.

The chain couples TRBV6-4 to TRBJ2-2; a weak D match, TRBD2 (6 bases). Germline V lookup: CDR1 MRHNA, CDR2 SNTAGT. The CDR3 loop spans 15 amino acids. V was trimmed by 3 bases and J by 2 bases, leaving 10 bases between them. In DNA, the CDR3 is TGTGCCAGCAGTGAAGGAGGGGCTAACACCGGGGAGCTGTTTTTT. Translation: CASSEGGANTGELFF.

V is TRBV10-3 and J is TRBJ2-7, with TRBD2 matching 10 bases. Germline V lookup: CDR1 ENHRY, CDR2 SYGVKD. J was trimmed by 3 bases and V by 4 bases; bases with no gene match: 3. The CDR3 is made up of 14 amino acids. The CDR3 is CAISGTSGNYEQYF. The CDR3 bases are TGTGCCATCAGTGGGACTAGCGGAAACTACGAGCAGTACTTC.

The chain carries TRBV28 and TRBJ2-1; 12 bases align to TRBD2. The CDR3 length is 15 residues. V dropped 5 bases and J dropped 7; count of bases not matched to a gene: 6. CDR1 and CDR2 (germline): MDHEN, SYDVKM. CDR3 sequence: CASSPRLAGVNEQFF. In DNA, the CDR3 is TGTGCCAGCAGTCCCCGACTAGCGGGAGTTAATGAGCAGTTCTTC.

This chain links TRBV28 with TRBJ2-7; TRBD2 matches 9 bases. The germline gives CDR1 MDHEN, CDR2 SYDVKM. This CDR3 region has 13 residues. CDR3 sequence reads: CVLTAAGGGEQYF. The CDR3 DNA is TGTGTCCTCACTGCGGCGGGAGGGGGCGAGCAGTACTTC. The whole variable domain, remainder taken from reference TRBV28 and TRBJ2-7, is DVKVTQSSRYLVKRTGEKVFLECVQDMDHENMFWYRQDPGLGLRLIYFSYDVKMKEKGDIPEGYSVSREKKERFSLILESASTNQTSMYLCVLTAAGGGEQYFGPGTRLTVT.

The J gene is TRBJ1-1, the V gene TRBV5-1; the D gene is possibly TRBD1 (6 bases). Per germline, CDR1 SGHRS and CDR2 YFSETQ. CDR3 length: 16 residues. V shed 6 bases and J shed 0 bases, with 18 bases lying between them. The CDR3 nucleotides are TGCGCCAGCACCCCGACAGGTCCTTTCATGAACACTGAAGCTTTCTTT. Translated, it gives CASTPTGPFMNTEAFF.

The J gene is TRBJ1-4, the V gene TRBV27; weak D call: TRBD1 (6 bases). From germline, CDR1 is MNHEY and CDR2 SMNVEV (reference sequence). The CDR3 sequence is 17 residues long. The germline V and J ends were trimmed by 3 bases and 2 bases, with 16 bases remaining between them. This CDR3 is CASSFWGRSTTNEKLFF. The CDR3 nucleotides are TGTGCCAGCAGTTTTTGGGGGCGGTCGACGACTAATGAAAAACTGTTTTTT. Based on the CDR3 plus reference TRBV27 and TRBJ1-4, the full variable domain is EAQVTQNPRYLITVTGKKLTVTCSQNMNHEYMSWYRQDPGLGLRQIYYSMNVEVTDKGDVPEGYKVSRKEKRNFPLILESPSPNQTSLYFCASSFWGRSTTNEKLFFGSGTQLSVL.

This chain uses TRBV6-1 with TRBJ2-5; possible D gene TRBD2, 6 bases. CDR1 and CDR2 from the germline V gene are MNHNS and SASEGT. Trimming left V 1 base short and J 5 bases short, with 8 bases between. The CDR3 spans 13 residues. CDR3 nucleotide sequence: TGTGCCAGCAGTGAAGGCCTAGCGGAGACCCAGTACTTC. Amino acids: CASSEGLAETQYF.

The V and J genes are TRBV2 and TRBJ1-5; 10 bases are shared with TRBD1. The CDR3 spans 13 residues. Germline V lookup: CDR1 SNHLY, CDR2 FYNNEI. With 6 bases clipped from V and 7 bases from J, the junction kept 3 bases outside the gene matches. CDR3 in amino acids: CASRDRGPQPQHF. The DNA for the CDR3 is TGTGCCAGCAGAGACAGGGGGCCACAGCCCCAGCATTTT.

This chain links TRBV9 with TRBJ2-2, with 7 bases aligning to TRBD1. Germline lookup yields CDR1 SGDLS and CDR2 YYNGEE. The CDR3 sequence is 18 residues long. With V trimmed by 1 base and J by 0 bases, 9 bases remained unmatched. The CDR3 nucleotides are TGTGCCAGCAGCGTAAAGGTGGACAGGACAACGAACACCGGGGAGCTGTTTTTT. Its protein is CASSVKVDRTTNTGELFF.

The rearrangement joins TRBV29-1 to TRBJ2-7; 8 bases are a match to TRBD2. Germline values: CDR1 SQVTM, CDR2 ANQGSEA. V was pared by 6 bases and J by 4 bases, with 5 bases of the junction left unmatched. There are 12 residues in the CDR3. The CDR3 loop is CSVVTSGYEQYF. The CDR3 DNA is TGCAGCGTCGTTACTAGCGGTTACGAGCAGTACTTC.

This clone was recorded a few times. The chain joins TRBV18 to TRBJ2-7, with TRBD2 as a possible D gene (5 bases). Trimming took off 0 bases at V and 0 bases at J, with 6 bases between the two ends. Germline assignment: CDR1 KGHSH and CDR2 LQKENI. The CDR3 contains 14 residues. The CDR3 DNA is TGTGCCAGCTCACCACCCGGGATCTCCTACGAGCAGTACTTC. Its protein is CASSPPGISYEQYF.

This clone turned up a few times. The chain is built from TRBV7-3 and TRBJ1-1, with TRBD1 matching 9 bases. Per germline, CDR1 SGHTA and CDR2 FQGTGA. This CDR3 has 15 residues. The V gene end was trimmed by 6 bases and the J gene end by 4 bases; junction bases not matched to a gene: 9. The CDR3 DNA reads TGTGCCAGCAGTGCTTTAGGGACAGGGATCACTGAAGCTTTCTTT. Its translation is CASSALGTGITEAFF.

This chain's CDR3 is CATRQPMNTEAFF. The CDR3 coding sequence is TGTGCCACCAGACAGCCTATGAACACTGAAGCTTTCTTT. V is TRBV15 and J is TRBJ1-1, with D uncertain. V was pared by 6 bases and J by 0 bases, with 8 bases between. The CDR3 sequence is 13 residues long. Per the germline V gene, CDR1 is LNHNV and CDR2 is YYDKDF (reference sequence).

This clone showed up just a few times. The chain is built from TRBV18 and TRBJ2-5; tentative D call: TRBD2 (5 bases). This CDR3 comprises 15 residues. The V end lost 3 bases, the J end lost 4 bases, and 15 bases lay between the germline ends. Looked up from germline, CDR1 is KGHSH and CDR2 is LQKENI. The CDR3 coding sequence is TGTGCCAGCTCACCGATCGGGATGTATAGAGAGACCCAGTACTTC. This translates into CASSPIGMYRETQYF. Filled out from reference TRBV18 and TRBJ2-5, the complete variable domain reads NAGVMQNPRHLVRRRGQEARLRCSPMKGHSHVYWYRQLPEEGLKFMVYLQKENIIDESGMPKERFSAEFPKEGPSILRIQQVVRGDSAAYFCASSPIGMYRETQYFGPGTRLLVL.

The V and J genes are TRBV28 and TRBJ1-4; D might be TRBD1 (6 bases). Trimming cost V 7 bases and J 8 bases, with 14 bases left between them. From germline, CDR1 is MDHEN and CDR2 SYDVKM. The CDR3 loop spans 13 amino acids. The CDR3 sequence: CASTPRDTEKLFF. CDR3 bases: TGTGCCAGCACTCCCCGGGACACCGAAAAACTGTTTTTT. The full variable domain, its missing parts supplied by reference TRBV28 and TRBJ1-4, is DVKVTQSSRYLVKRTGEKVFLECVQDMDHENMFWYRQDPGLGLRLIYFSYDVKMKEKGDIPEGYSVSREKKERFSLILESASTNQTSMYLCASTPRDTEKLFFGSGTQLSVL.

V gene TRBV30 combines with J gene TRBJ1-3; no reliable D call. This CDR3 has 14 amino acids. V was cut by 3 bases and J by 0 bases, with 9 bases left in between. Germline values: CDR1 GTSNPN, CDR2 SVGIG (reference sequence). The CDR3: CAWSGGSSGNTIYF. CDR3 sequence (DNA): TGTGCCTGGAGCGGAGGAAGCTCTGGAAACACCATATATTTT. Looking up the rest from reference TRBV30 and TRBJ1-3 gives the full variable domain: SQTIHQWPATLVQPVGSPLSLECTVEGTSNPNLYWYRQAAGRGLQLLFYSVGIGQISSEVPQNLSASRPQDRQFILSSKKLLLSDSGFYLCAWSGGSSGNTIYFGEGSWLTVV.